Shown below are 21 T cell receptor beta chains from a single sample sequenced in a study of blood T cell repertoires in COVID-19. Using immunoSEQ multiplex PCR, the repertoire was profiled, and TCRdb retains in-frame clones only, with some absent. This sample has more than 40,000 clones, with roughly nine tenths found just once. Sequencing was done on a sample of PBMCs or T cells enriched from blood (not recorded which). The receptor source for this set is a woman in her forties or fifties who had recovered from COVID-19.

This sequence joins TRBV5-1 and TRBJ2-3, with 8 bases aligning to TRBD2. Germline values: CDR1 SGHRS, CDR2 YFSETQ. The CDR3 consists of 16 residues. V shed 3 bases and J 2 bases; nucleotides not matched to a gene: 8. CDR3 residues: CASSSSTGGATDTQYF. CDR3 DNA sequence: TGCGCCAGCAGCTCTAGTACGGGGGGGGCCACAGATACGCAGTATTTT.

The V and J genes are TRBV10-1 and TRBJ2-7; perhaps TRBD1 as D (6 bases). CDR3 length equals 15 residues. The ends were cut back, 9 bases at V and 3 bases at J, with 21 bases in the middle. Germline values: CDR1 WNHNN, CDR2 SYGVQD (reference sequence). The CDR3 protein is CARKYAGTPYYEQYF. CDR3 bases: TGCGCCAGGAAATACGCCGGGACACCTTACTACGAGCAGTACTTC.

J is TRBJ2-7 and V is TRBV9; D gene unclear. With 2 bases removed from V and 2 bases from J, the gap between germline ends came to 8 bases. There are 13 residues in the CDR3. The V gene's germline CDR1 is SGDLS and CDR2 YYNGEE. The CDR3 spells CASSVGSTYEQYF. CDR3 in DNA: TGTGCCAGCAGCGTTGGTAGCACCTACGAGCAGTACTTC. Using reference TRBV9 and TRBJ2-7 for the parts outside the CDR3, the full variable domain is DSGVTQTPKHLITATGQRVTLRCSPRSGDLSVYWYQQSLDQGLQFLIQYYNGEERAKGNILERFSAQQFPDLHSELNLSSLELGDSALYFCASSVGSTYEQYFGPGTRLTVT.

The genes are TRBV6-5 and TRBJ2-7, with 15 bases lining up with TRBD2. V shed 6 bases and J 7 bases; nucleotides not matched to a gene: 4. The CDR3 is made up of 14 amino acids. Germline CDR1 is MNHEY and CDR2 is SVGAGI. CDR3 DNA sequence: TGTGCCAGCAGCCCGGGACTAGCGGGAGGAGAGCAGTACTTC. Its translation: CASSPGLAGGEQYF.

This clone was detected once. V usage is TRBV27 and J usage is TRBJ2-7, with D perhaps matching TRBD1 (5 bases). Trimming left V 4 bases short and J 0 bases short, with 28 bases between. The CDR3 has 20 residues. The germline V gene encodes CDR1 MNHEY and CDR2 SMNVEV (reference sequence). CDR3 sequence reads: CASSSLNLRGRLTSSYEQYF. The CDR3 coding sequence is TGTGCCAGCAGTTCACTAAATTTAAGGGGCCGCTTAACGAGCTCCTACGAGCAGTACTTC.

The chain carries TRBV19 and TRBJ1-3; a weak D match, TRBD1 (5 bases). The CDR3 sequence is 15 residues long. Trimming left V 4 bases short and J 0 bases short, with 10 bases between. Germline values: CDR1 LNHDA, CDR2 SQIVND (reference sequence). The DNA for the CDR3 is TGTGCCAGTAGTAGAGACAGAATCTCTGGAAACACCATATATTTT. Protein product: CASSRDRISGNTIYF. The full variable domain, its missing parts supplied by reference TRBV19 and TRBJ1-3, is DGGITQSPKYLFRKEGQNVTLSCEQNLNHDAMYWYRQDPGQGLRLIYYSQIVNDFQKGDIAEGYSVSREKKESFPLTVTSAQKNPTAFYLCASSRDRISGNTIYFGEGSWLTVV.

V is TRBV5-1 and J is TRBJ1-2, with D maybe TRBD1 (5 bases). V lost 2 bases to trimming and J lost 6 bases, with 11 bases between them. This CDR3 spans 13 amino acids. Germline V CDR1 and CDR2: SGHRS, YFSETQ. The CDR3 reads CASSFVQGNGYTF. CDR3 DNA sequence: TGCGCCAGCAGCTTCGTTCAGGGTAATGGCTACACCTTC.

The J gene is TRBJ2-5, the V gene TRBV7-2, with 9 positions matching TRBD1. Unmatched junction bases numbered 6, after V lost 6 bases and J lost 4 bases. The germline V gene has CDR1 SGHTA and CDR2 FQGNSA. The CDR3 contains 14 residues. The CDR3 sequence is CASRRQGVLETQYF. The CDR3 nucleotides read TGTGCCAGCAGACGACAGGGGGTGTTAGAGACCCAGTACTTC.

The rearrangement links TRBV18 to TRBJ2-1; 11 nucleotides align to TRBD2. Germline V gene sequence: CDR1 KGHSH, CDR2 LQKENI. V shed 5 bases, J shed 6 bases, and the junction held 6 bases outside the gene matches. The CDR3 consists of 15 residues. In DNA form, the CDR3 reads TGTGCCAGCTCAGGAATAGCGGGAGGGCCCAATGAGCAGTTCTTC. Translated: CASSGIAGGPNEQFF.

The CDR3 region is CASSGGGQVSYEQYF. The CDR3 nucleotides read TGTGCCAGCAGTGGCGGAGGACAGGTGTCCTACGAGCAGTACTTC. The chain recombines TRBV28 with TRBJ2-7, with 7 bases that match TRBD1. Germline values: CDR1 MDHEN, CDR2 SYDVKM. The length of the CDR3 is 15 residues. Trimming removed 5 bases from V and 1 base from J; junction bases left unmatched: 8.

This clone appeared a single time. The chain uses TRBV6-6 and TRBJ2-4; possible D gene TRBD2, 6 bases. V was clipped by 5 bases and J by 6 bases, with 14 bases between them. The CDR3 covers 14 residues. In germline, CDR1 is MNHNY, CDR2 SVGAGI (reference sequence). The CDR3 spells CASSNTGVTNIQYF. In DNA, the CDR3 is TGTGCCAGCAGTAATACGGGGGTCACAAACATTCAGTACTTC.

V usage is TRBV6-1 and J usage is TRBJ2-1, with a possible D match to TRBD2 (7 bases). The CDR3 is made up of 14 amino acids. V was shortened by 3 bases and J by 6 bases, with 12 bases between the two germline ends. Germline CDR1 and CDR2: MNHNS and SASEGT. This CDR3 is CASSEGGGRNEQFF. The CDR3 DNA sequence: TGTGCCAGCAGTGAGGGGGGGGGCCGCAATGAGCAGTTCTTC.

The chain has TRBV30 and TRBJ1-3; TRBD1 agrees at 11 bases. This CDR3 has 16 residues. The germline V gene encodes CDR1 GTSNPN and CDR2 SVGIG (reference sequence). After removal of 3 bases from V and 0 bases from J, the junction contained 4 bases not matched to a gene. As DNA, the CDR3 is TGTGCCTGGAGCAGAGGGACAGGGGGCTCTGGAAACACCATATATTTT. Amino acids: CAWSRGTGGSGNTIYF.

The chain combines TRBV7-2 with TRBJ1-2; D not resolved. The CDR3 sequence is 14 residues long. Germline CDR1 SGHTA, CDR2 FQGNSA. Trimming pared 2 bases from V and 1 base from J, leaving 8 bases between. Here the CDR3 reads CASSLNYDNYGYTF. In DNA, the CDR3 is TGTGCCAGCAGCTTAAACTACGATAACTATGGCTACACCTTC.

This clone came up a few times. The chain combines TRBV5-6 with TRBJ1-5; D remains ambiguous. This CDR3 is built from 13 residues. The V end was cut by 4 bases, the J end by 4 bases, with 9 bases between. Germline loops: CDR1 SGHDT, CDR2 YYEEEE. The CDR3 is CASSAGFNQPQHF. In nucleotides, the CDR3 is TGTGCCAGCAGCGCGGGATTTAATCAGCCCCAGCATTTT.

This clone has only one observation. The V gene is TRBV5-5, the J gene TRBJ2-7, with a tentative D call TRBD1 (5 bases). The germline V gene encodes CDR1 SGHKS and CDR2 YYEKEE (reference sequence). This CDR3 contains 13 residues. V was shortened by 4 bases and J by 6 bases, with 14 bases between the two germline ends. CDR3 amino acids: CASSRQGLTEQYF. The CDR3 DNA sequence: TGTGCCAGCAGCCGGCAGGGTCTGACCGAGCAGTACTTC.

This chain uses TRBV3-1 (or the pseudogene TRBV3-2) with TRBJ2-6, with 7 nucleotides matching TRBD2. The CDR3 covers 17 residues. Germline V gene sequence: CDR1 LGHDT, CDR2 YNNKEL (reference sequence). The V segment lost 7 bases and the J segment 0 bases; nucleotides outside the gene matches: 9. CDR3: CASTRRTRSSGANVLTF. CDR3 nucleotides: TGTGCCAGCACCCGGCGGACTAGGAGCTCTGGGGCCAACGTCCTGACTTTC.

The gene calls are TRBV18 and TRBJ2-1, with 9 bases fitting TRBD2. This CDR3 comprises 14 residues. J was trimmed by 4 bases and V by 5 bases; bases with no gene match: 3. From germline, CDR1 is KGHSH and CDR2 LQKENI. The CDR3, as DNA: TGTGCCAGCTCATCTAGCGGGGATTACAATGAGCAGTTCTTC. It translates to CASSSSGDYNEQFF.

The chain recombines TRBV27 with TRBJ1-2; possible D gene TRBD1, 5 bases. Germline V gene sequence: CDR1 MNHEY, CDR2 SMNVEV (reference sequence). This CDR3 region has 14 residues. Trimming took 3 bases from V and 4 from J, leaving 12 bases between them. CDR3 in DNA: TGTGCCAGCAGTTTTTCCGACAGCTTCTATGGCTACACCTTC. This codes for CASSFSDSFYGYTF.

The V gene is TRBV3-1 (or the pseudogene TRBV3-2), the J gene TRBJ2-3; the match to TRBD1 covers 11 bases. Germline V gene lookup returns CDR1 LGHDT and CDR2 YNNKEL (reference sequence). The V gene end was trimmed by 2 bases and the J gene end by 6 bases; junction bases not matched to a gene: 7. This CDR3 region has 16 residues. The CDR3 DNA reads TGTGCCAGCAGCCAATCGTGGACAGGGGGCGCGGATACGCAGTATTTT. Its translation is CASSQSWTGGADTQYF.

The V and J genes are TRBV6-5 and TRBJ1-1; TRBD1 might be the D (5 bases). Germline-derived CDR1 and CDR2 are MNHEY and SVGAGI. There are 15 residues in the CDR3. Trimming stripped 8 bases from V and 4 bases from J, with 20 bases between. The CDR3 protein is CASGLYRQGGTEAFF. The CDR3 DNA reads TGTGCCAGCGGCCTGTACCGGCAGGGTGGCACTGAAGCTTTCTTT.